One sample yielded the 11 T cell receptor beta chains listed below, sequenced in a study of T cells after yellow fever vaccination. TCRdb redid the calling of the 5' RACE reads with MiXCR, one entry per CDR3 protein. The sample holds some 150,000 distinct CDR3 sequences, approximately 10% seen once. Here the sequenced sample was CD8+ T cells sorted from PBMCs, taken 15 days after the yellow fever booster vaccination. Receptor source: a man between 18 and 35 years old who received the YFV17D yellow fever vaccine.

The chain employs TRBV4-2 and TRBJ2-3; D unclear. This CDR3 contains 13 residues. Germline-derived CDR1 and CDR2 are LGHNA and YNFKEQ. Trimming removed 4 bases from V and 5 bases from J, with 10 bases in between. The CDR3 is CASSLSVQDTQYF. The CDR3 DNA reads TGTGCCAGCAGCCTCTCTGTGCAAGATACGCAGTATTTT.

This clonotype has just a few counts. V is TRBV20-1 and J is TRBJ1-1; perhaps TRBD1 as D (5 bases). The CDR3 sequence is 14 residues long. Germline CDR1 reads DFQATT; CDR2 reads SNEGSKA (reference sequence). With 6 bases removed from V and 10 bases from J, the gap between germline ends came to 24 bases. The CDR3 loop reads CSARDDMGTEGAFF. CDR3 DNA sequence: TGCAGTGCACGAGATGACATGGGGACGGAGGGAGCTTTCTTT.

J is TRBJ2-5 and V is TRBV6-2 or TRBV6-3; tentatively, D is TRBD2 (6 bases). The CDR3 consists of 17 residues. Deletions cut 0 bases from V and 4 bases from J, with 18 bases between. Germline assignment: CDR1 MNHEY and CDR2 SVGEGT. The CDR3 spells CASSYSTRVPKPETQYF. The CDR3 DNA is TGTGCCAGCAGTTACTCGACTAGAGTTCCGAAGCCAGAGACCCAGTACTTC.

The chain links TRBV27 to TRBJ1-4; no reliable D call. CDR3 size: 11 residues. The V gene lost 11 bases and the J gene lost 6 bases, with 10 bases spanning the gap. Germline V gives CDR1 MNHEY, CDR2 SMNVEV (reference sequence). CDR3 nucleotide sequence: TGTGCCGCCGGTGGCTATGAAAAACTGTTTTTT. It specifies CAAGGYEKLFF.

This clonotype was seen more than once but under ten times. CDR3 loop: CATRSGGEEETQYF. CDR3 nucleotide sequence: TGTGCCACTCGCTCGGGGGGGGAGGAAGAGACCCAGTACTTC. The chain links TRBV6-2 or TRBV6-3 to TRBJ2-5, with 8 bases lining up with TRBD2. This CDR3 has 14 residues. Germline lookup yields CDR1 MNHEY and CDR2 SVGEGT. After removal of 10 bases from V and 3 bases from J, the junction contained 10 bases not matched to a gene.

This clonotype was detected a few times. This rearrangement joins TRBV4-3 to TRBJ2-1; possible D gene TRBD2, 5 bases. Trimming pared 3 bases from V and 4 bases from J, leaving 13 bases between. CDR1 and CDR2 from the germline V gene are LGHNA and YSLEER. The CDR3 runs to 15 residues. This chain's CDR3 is CASSHQRRGYNEQFF. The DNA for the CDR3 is TGCGCCAGCAGCCACCAAAGACGGGGTTACAATGAGCAGTTCTTC.

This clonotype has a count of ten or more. The CDR3 DNA sequence: TGTGCCAGCAGTCCCCGCCCCGGGACCCAACTTTATACGCAGTATTTT. Amino acid sequence: CASSPRPGTQLYTQYF. The V call is TRBV28, the J call TRBJ2-3, with D perhaps assigned TRBD1 or TRBD2 (5 bases each). V lost 5 bases to trimming and J lost 7 bases, with 22 bases between them. CDR3 size: 16 residues. Per germline, CDR1 MDHEN and CDR2 SYDVKM.

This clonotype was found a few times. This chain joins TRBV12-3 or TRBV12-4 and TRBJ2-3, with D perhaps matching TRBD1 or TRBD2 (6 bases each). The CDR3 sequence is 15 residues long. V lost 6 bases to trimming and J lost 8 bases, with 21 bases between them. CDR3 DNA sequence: TGTGCCAGCAGACGGGGAGAGGGGGGTTGGGTTACGCAGTATTTT. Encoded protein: CASRRGEGGWVTQYF.

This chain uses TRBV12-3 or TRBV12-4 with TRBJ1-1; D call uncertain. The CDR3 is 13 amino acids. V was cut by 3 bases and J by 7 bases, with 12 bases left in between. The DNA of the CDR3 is TGTGCCAGCAGTTTCAGTATTGACGGTGAAGCTTTCTTT. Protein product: CASSFSIDGEAFF.

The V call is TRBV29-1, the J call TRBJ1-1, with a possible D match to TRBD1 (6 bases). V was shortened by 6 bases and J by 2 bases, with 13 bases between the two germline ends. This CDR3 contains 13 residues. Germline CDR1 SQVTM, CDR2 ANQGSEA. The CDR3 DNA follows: TGCAGCGTCGAGACAGGTTCTAACACTGAAGCTTTCTTT. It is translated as CSVETGSNTEAFF.

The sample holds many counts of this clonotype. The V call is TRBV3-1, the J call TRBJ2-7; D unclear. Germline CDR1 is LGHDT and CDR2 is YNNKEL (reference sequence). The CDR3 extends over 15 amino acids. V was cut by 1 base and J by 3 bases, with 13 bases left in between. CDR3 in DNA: TGTGCCAGCAGCCAAGGTGTATACCGAGACTACGAGCAGTACTTC. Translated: CASSQGVYRDYEQYF.